The 12 T cell receptor beta chains below all came from one sample that was sequenced in a study of blood T cells in healthy people across ages. With a J-beta primer mix and a sample-barcoded 5' primer, a second PCR ran roughly 7 to 11 cycles. TCRdb called the 5' RACE reads again in MiXCR, with one record for every CDR3 protein. The sample holds some 860,000 distinct CDR3 sequences; 56% are singletons and the top ten take roughly 24%. Sequencing was done on a sample of blood. These receptors were taken from a man between 40 and 49 years old in good health.

V usage is TRBV5-6 and J usage is TRBJ2-1; 13 bases line up with TRBD2. V trimming: 4 bases; J trimming: 4 bases; junction bases outside the gene matches: 8. CDR1 SGHDT and CDR2 YYEEEE come from the germline V gene. The CDR3 has 17 residues. The CDR3: CASSNQPGLAGYNEQFF. The CDR3 region has the DNA TGTGCCAGCAGCAACCAACCGGGACTAGCGGGGTACAATGAGCAGTTCTTC.

V is TRBV21-1 and J is TRBJ1-5; TRBD1, the table's D call, was not compared with the DNA. TRBV21-1 is described as a pseudogene. The CDR3 is 19 residues long. The CDR3 loop reads CASSTSLQGATASDQPQHF. CDR3 DNA: TGTGCCAGCAGCACGAGCTTACAGGGCGCGACGGCCTCGGATCAGCCCCAGCATTTT.

The chain is built from TRBV2 and TRBJ2-1; D perhaps matches TRBD2 (5 bases). This CDR3 contains 14 residues. The V end was cut by 3 bases, the J end by 6 bases, with 12 bases between. Germline V gene data show CDR1 as SNHLY and CDR2 as FYNNEI. The DNA for the CDR3 is TGTGCCAGCAGTGATTCGGACTTACCCAATGAGCAGTTCTTC. This codes for CASSDSDLPNEQFF. The full variable domain, its missing parts supplied by reference TRBV2 and TRBJ2-1, is EPEVTQTPSHQVTQMGQEVILRCVPISNHLYFYWYRQILGQKVEFLVSFYNNEISEKSEIFDDQFSVERPDGSNFTLKIRSTKLEDSAMYFCASSDSDLPNEQFFGPGTRLTVL.

This chain uses TRBV21-1 with TRBJ2-1; the table's D call of TRBD2 was not tested on the DNA. TRBV21-1 represents a pseudogene. This CDR3 is built from 15 residues. CDR3 bases: TGTGCCAGCAGCCTAAGACTAGTACTAGGTCCTGAGCAGTTCTTC. It codes for CASSLRLVLGPEQFF.

This clonotype has more than one count but fewer than ten. The chain couples TRBV20-1 to TRBJ2-5, with D possibly matching TRBD1 (6 bases). CDR1 and CDR2 (germline): DFQATT, SNEGSKA (reference sequence). CDR3 length: 14 residues. Trimming took 5 bases from V and 10 from J, leaving 23 bases between them. CDR3 region: CSAGGDGQTRIQYF. DNA for the CDR3: TGCAGTGCTGGAGGAGATGGACAGACACGTATCCAGTACTTC.

This clonotype has only a few counts. The rearrangement uses TRBV20-1 and TRBJ2-4; 9 bases are shared with TRBD1. Germline values: CDR1 DFQATT, CDR2 SNEGSKA (reference sequence). With 0 bases clipped from V and 1 base from J, the junction kept 4 bases outside the gene matches. The CDR3 consists of 16 residues. CDR3: CSAREGGQGAKNIQYF. CDR3 DNA sequence: TGCAGTGCTAGAGAGGGAGGACAGGGGGCCAAAAACATTCAGTACTTC.

This chain links TRBV29-1 with TRBJ2-5, with no clear D. Germline V gene sequence: CDR1 SQVTM, CDR2 ANQGSEA. V was pared by 7 bases and J by 5 bases, with 8 bases between. The CDR3 consists of 10 residues. CDR3 in amino acids: CSGEAETQYF. The CDR3 DNA reads TGCAGCGGAGAAGCCGAGACCCAGTACTTC.

This rearrangement joins TRBV20-1 to TRBJ2-4; D may be TRBD1 or TRBD2 (5 bases each). The last part of the DNA fits TRBJ2-7 better; the J call may be wrong. Germline V CDR1 and CDR2: DFQATT, SNEGSKA (reference sequence). This CDR3 is 18 amino acids long. The CDR3 nucleotides read TGCAGTGCTAGAGATCTATGGTATGAGGGGCTTTTTATCTACGAGCAGTACTTC. It codes for CSARDLWYEGLFIYEQYF.

This rearrangement joins TRBV7-2 to TRBJ1-6; D gene unclear. The germline CDR1 and CDR2 sequences are SGHTA and FQGNSA. The V end lost 4 bases, the J end lost 0 bases, and 10 bases lay between the germline ends. This CDR3 spans 16 amino acids. CDR3 in DNA: TGTGCCAGCAGCTCTTGGGAGAGCTCCTATAATTCACCCCTCCACTTT. Translation: CASSSWESSYNSPLHF.

Only a few counts were recorded for this clonotype. J is TRBJ1-2 and V is TRBV4-1, with D unresolved. The CDR3 is 15 residues long. Germline lookup yields CDR1 MGHRA and CDR2 YSYEKL. Trimming removed 0 bases at V and 5 bases at J, with 13 bases between. The CDR3 DNA reads TGCGCCAGCAGCCAAGAGGGTCAGACGCGATATGGCTACACCTTC. Protein sequence: CASSQEGQTRYGYTF.

Only a few counts were recorded for this clonotype. The gene calls are TRBV18 and TRBJ2-1; TRBD2 might be the D (5 bases). Trimming left V 2 bases short and J 8 bases short, with 7 bases between. The CDR3 contains 12 residues. The germline gives CDR1 KGHSH, CDR2 LQKENI. The CDR3 DNA reads as TGTGCCAGCTCACCATTGGAGGATGAGCAGTTCTTC. Translated, it gives CASSPLEDEQFF.

In its sample, this clonotype was seen once. The chain is built from TRBV16 and TRBJ1-2, with TRBD1 matching over 7 bases. In germline, CDR1 is KGHSY, CDR2 FQNENV. The V gene end was trimmed by 8 bases and the J gene end by 8 bases; junction bases not matched to a gene: 11. The CDR3 spans 13 residues. The CDR3 DNA reads as TGTGCCAGCTCTAATCAGGGGGACAACGGCTACACCTTC. It is translated as CASSNQGDNGYTF. The complete variable domain, with remaining parts taken from reference TRBV16 and TRBJ1-2, reads GEEVAQTPKHLVRGEGQKAKLYCAPIKGHSYVFWYQQVLKNEFKFLISFQNENVFDETGMPKERFSAKCLPNSPCSLEIQATKLEDSAVYFCASSNQGDNGYTFGSGTRLTVV.